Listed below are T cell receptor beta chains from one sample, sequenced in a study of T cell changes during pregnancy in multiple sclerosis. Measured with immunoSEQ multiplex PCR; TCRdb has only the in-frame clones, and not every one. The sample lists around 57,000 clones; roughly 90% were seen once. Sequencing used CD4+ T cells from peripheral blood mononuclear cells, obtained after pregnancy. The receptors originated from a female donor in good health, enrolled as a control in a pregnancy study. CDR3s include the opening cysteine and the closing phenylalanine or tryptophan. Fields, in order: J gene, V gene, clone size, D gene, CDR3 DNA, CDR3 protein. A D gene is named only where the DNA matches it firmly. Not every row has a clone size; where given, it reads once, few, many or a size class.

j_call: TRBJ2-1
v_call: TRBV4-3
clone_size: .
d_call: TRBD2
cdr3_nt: TGCGCCAGCAGCCAAGCGGCGGTTGGTCTAGCGGGGGAGAATGAGCAGTTCTTC
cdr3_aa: CASSQAAVGLAGENEQFF

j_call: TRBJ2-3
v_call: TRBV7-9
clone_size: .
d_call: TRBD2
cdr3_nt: TGTGCCAGCAGCTCCCTAGCGGGGGAGAGAATACGCACAGATACGCAGTATTTT
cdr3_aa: CASSSLAGERIRTDTQYF

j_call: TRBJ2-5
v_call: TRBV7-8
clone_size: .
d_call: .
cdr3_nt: TGTGCCAGCAGCTCAAAGGGGGTGACTAGCAGGCAGACCCAGTACTTC
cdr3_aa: CASSSKGVTSRQTQYF

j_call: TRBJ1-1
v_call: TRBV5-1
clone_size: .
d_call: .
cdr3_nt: TGCGCCAGCAGCTTCCGGACCTCAGGGGCAAACACTGAAGCTTTCTTT
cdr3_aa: CASSFRTSGANTEAFF

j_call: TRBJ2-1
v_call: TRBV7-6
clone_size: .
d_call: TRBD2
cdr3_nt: TGTGCCAGTAGCCCTCGATGGCGGGGGGACGGCAATGAGCAGTTCTTC
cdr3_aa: CASSPRWRGDGNEQFF

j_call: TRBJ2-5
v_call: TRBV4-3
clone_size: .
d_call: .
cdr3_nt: TGCGCCAGCAGCCAAGAGGTAGGGAGTCAAGAGACCCAGTACTTC
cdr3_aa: CASSQEVGSQETQYF

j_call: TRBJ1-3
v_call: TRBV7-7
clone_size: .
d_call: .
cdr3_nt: TGTGCTAGCAGCTTAGGGGAGGGACCTGGAAACACCATATATTTT
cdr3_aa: CASSLGEGPGNTIYF

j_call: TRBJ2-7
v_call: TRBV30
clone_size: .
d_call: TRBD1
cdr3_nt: TGTGCCTGGAGTGGACAGGGCCACGAGCAGTACTTC
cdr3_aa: CAWSGQGHEQYF

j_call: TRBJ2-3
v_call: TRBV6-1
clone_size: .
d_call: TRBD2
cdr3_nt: TGTGCCAGCGTCAGCGGGGGGGCCGGAACAGATACGCAGTATTTT
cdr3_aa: CASVSGGAGTDTQYF

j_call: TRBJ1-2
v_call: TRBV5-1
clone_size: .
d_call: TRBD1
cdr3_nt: TGCGCCAGCAAGCGGAGGCCCATCCAGGGGGCAGAAGGCTACACCTTC
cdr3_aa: CASKRRPIQGAEGYTF

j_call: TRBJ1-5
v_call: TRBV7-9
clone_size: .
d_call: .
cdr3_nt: TGTGCCAGCAGCTCCCCAAATCAGCCCCAGCATTTT
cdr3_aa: CASSSPNQPQHF

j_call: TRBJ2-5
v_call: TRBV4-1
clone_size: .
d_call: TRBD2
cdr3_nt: TGCGCCAGCAGCCAATTGGGACTACACCAAGAGACCCAGTACTTC
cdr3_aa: CASSQLGLHQETQYF

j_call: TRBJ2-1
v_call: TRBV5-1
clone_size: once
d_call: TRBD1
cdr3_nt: TGCGCCAGCAGTCTTTTCACAGGGGTCAATGAGCAGTTCTTC
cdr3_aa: CASSLFTGVNEQFF

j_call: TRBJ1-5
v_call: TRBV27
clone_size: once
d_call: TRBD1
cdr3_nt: TGTGCCAGCAGTACCTTGGACAGGCCGGGGCAGCCCCAGCATTTT
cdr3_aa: CASSTLDRPGQPQHF

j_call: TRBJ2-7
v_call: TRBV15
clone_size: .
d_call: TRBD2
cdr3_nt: TGTGCCACCAGCAGAGATCTAGCGGGACTAGGCGGATTCGAGCAGTACTTC
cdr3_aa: CATSRDLAGLGGFEQYF

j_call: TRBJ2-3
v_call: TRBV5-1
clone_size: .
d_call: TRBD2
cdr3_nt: TGCGCCAGCAGCTCTATGATGACTAGCGGGGGAGATACGCAGTATTTT
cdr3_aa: CASSSMMTSGGDTQYF

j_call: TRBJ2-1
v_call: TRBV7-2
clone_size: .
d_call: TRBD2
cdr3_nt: TGTGCCAGCAGCTTAGCGCGGACTAGCGGGGGGTGGGAGCAGTTCTTC
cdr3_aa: CASSLARTSGGWEQFF

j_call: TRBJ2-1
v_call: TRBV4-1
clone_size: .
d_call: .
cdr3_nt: TGCGCCAGCAGCCAACTCGGGGGTCGGGATGAGCAGTTCTTC
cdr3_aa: CASSQLGGRDEQFF

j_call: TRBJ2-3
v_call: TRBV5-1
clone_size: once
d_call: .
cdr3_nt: TGCGCCAGCAGCATCCGGGGGTACAGTACAGATACGCAGTATTTT
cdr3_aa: CASSIRGYSTDTQYF

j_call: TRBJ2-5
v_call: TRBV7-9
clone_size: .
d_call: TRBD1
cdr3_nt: TGTGCCAGCAGCTCCTCTCCGCGACAGGGACAAGAGACCCAGTACTTC
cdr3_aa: CASSSSPRQGQETQYF

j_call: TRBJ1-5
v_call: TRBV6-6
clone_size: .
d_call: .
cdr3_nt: TGTGCCAGCTCCCGCGGGGGGGACGGTCAGCCCCAGCATTTT
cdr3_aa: CASSRGGDGQPQHF

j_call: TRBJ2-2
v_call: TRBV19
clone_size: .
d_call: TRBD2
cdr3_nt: TGTGCCAGTAGATCGGGGGGAAGGGACACCGGGGAGCTGTTTTTT
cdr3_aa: CASRSGGRDTGELFF

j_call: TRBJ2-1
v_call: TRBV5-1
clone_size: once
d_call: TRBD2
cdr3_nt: TGCGCCAGCAGCTCTGTAGCGGGCGTGAACAATGAGCAGTTCTTC
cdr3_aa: CASSSVAGVNNEQFF

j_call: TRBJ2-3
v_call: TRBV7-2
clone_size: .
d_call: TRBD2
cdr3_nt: TGTGCCAGCAGCCCTCTAGCGGGGGCAGATACGCAGTATTTT
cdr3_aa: CASSPLAGADTQYF

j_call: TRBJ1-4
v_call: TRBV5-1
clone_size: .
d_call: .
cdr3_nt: TGCGCCAGCAGCTTCAGGGGTCCCGCAACTAATGAAAAACTGTTTTTT
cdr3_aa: CASSFRGPATNEKLFF

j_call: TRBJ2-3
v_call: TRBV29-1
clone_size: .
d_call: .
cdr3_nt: TGCAGCGTTCGACGGGGAAGCACAGATACGCAGTATTTT
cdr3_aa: CSVRRGSTDTQYF

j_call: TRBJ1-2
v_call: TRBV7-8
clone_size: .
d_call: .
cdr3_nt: TGTGCCAGCAGCTTAAATCAGGGGCGGAATGGCTACACCTTC
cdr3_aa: CASSLNQGRNGYTF

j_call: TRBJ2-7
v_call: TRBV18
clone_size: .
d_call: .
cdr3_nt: TGTGCCAGCTCACCCTCCCTAGAACCCTACGAGCAGTACTTC
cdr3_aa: CASSPSLEPYEQYF

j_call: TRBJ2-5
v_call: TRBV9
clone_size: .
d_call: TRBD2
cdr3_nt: TGTGCCAGCAGCGCCCTTGTAGCGGGGGGGCGGGAGACCCAGTACTTC
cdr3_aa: CASSALVAGGRETQYF